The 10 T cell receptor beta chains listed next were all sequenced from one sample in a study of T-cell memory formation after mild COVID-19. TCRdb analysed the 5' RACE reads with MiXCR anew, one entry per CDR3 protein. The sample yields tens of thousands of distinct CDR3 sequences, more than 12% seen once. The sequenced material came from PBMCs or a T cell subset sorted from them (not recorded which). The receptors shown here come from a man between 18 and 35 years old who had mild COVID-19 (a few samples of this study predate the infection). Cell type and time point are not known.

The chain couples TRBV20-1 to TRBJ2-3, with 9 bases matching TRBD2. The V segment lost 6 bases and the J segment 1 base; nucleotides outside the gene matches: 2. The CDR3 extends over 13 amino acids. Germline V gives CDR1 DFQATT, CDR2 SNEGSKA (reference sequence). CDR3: CSAAGGRTDTQYF. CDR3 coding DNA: TGCAGTGCAGCGGGGGGCCGCACAGATACGCAGTATTTT.

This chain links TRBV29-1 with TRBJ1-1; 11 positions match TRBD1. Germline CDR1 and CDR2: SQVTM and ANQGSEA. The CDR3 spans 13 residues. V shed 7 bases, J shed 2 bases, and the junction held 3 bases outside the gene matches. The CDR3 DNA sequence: TGCAGCGGCTGGACAGGGGGCAACACTGAAGCTTTCTTT. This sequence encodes CSGWTGGNTEAFF. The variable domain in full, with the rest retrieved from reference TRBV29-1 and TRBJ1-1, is SAVISQKPSRDICQRGTSLTIQCQVDSQVTMMFWYRQQPGQSLTLIATANQGSEATYESGFVIDKFPISRPNLTFSTLTVSNMSPEDSSIYLCSGWTGGNTEAFFGQGTRLTVV.

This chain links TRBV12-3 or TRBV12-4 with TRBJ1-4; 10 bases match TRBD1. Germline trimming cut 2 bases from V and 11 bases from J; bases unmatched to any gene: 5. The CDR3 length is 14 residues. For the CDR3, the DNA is TGTGCCAGCAGTTTACGGGACAGGGGCAGGAAACTGTTTTTT. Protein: CASSLRDRGRKLFF.

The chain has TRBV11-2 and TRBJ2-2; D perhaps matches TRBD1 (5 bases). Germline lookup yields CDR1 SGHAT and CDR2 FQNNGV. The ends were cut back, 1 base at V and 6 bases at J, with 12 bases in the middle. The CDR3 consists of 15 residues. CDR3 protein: CASSLVGRIAGELFF. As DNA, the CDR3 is TGTGCCAGCAGCTTAGTGGGGCGGATCGCCGGGGAGCTGTTTTTT.

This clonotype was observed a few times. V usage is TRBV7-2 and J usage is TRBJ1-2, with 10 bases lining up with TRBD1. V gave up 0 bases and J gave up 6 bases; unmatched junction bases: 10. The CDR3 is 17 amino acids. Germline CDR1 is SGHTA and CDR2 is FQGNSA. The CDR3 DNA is TGTGCCAGCAGCTTAGCTTCGACAGGGGGCTGGGCGGATGGCTACACCTTC. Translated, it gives CASSLASTGGWADGYTF.

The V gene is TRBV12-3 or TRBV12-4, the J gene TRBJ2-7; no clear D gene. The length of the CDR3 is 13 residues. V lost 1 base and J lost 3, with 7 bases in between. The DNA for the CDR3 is TGTGCCAGCAGTTTAGGACGGTACTACGAGCAGTACTTC. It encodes CASSLGRYYEQYF.

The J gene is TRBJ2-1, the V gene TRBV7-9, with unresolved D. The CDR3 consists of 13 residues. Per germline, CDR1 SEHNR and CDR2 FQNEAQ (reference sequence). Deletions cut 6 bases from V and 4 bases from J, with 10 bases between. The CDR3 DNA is TGTGCCAGCAGGCTAACGGAATACAATGAGCAGTTCTTC. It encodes CASRLTEYNEQFF. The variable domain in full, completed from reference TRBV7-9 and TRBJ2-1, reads DTGVSQNPRHKITKRGQNVTFRCDPISEHNRLYWYRQTLGQGPEFLTYFQNEAQLEKSRLLSDRFSAERPKGSFSTLEIQRTEQGDSAMYLCASRLTEYNEQFFGPGTRLTVL.

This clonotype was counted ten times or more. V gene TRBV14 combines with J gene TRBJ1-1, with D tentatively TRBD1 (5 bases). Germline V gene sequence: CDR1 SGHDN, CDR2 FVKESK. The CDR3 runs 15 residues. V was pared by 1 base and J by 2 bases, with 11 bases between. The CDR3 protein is CASSQGGALNTEAFF. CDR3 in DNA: TGTGCCAGCAGCCAAGGGGGCGCCTTAAACACTGAAGCTTTCTTT.

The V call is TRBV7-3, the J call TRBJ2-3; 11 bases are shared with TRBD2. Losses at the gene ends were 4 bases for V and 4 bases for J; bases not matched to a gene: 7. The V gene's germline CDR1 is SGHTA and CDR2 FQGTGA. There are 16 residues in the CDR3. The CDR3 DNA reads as TGTGCCAGCAGCTCATTAGCGGGGGGGCCCCCAGATACGCAGTATTTT. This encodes CASSSLAGGPPDTQYF.

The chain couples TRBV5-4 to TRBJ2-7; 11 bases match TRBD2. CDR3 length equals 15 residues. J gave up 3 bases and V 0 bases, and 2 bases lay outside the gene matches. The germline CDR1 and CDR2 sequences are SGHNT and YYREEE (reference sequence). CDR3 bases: TGTGCCAGCAGCTTGGCCCTAGCGGGGGGCTACGAGCAGTACTTC. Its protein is CASSLALAGGYEQYF.